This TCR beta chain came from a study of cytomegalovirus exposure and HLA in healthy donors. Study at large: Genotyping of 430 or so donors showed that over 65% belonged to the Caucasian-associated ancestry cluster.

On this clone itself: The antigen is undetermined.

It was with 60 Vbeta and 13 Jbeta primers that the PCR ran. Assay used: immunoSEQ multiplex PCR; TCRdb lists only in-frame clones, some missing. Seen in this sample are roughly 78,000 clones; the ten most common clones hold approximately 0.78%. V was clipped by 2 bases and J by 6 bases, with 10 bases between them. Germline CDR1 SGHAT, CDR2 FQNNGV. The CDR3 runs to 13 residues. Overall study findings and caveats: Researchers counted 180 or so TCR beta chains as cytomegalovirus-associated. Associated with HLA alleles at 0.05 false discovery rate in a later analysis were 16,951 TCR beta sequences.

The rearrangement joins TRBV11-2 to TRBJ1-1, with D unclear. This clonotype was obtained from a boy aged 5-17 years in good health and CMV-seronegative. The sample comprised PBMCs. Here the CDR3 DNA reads TGTGCCAGCAGCTTACTTAGTCTCGCTGAAGCTTTCTTT. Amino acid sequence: CASSLLSLAEAFF.